This T cell receptor (beta chain) appears in the sequencing data of a study of early T cells in non-severe SARS-CoV-2 infection. Study-wide background: Unpaired chains resulted from sequencing bulk RNA of unsorted whole blood.

Study-level findings and limits: Clonotype matching in VDJdb favored anti-spike CD8 responses and did not capture private and CD4 specificities.

Trimming removed 5 bases from V and 0 bases from J, with 7 bases in between. Germline V lookup: CDR1 SGHTA, CDR2 FQGTGA. The CDR3 has 14 residues. Molecules of cDNA were individually given unique molecular identifiers that were attached to them. TCRdb passed the 5' RACE reads through MiXCR, listing each CDR3 protein once. The sample lists tens of thousands of distinct CDR3 sequences, roughly 9% seen once, with about an eighth in the top ten. In this sample, this clonotype turned up a few times. As yet, its antigen is unknown. The chain employs TRBV7-3 and TRBJ2-2; tentatively, D is TRBD2 (6 bases). The material was whole blood, obtained at baseline. The source is an adult who was a healthcare worker with PCR-confirmed SARS-CoV-2 infection or an uninfected control (not recorded which). For the CDR3, the DNA is TGTGCCAGCAGCAGACTAGCGAACACCGGGGAGCTGTTTTTT. Its translation is CASSRLANTGELFF.